Listed below are T cell receptor beta chains from one sample, sequenced in a study of blood T cell repertoires in COVID-19. Assay used: immunoSEQ multiplex PCR; TCRdb lists only in-frame clones, some missing. The sample lists approximately 180,000 clones; around 85% were seen once. The sequenced sample was peripheral blood. These receptors were collected from a person aged 70 to 85 with COVID-19, enrolled during active disease. Each CDR3 is given with its conserved first and last residue.

len,j_gene,v_gene,CDR3aa
15,TRBJ2-3,TRBV4-1,CASSPERSSTDTQYF
11,TRBJ1-5,TRBV28,CASSFRGPQHF
14,TRBJ1-2,TRBV19,CASSRQGAAYGYTF
15,TRBJ2-1,TRBV5-4,CASSLGVAGGNEQFF
12,TRBJ1-2,TRBV19,CASSPGSPGYTF
19,TRBJ1-2,TRBV7-9,CASSSNYPGQAEANYGYTF
14,TRBJ1-1,TRBV7-2,CASSLVGTGTEAFF
13,TRBJ1-1,TRBV5-4,CASSLPRSAEAFF
13,TRBJ2-5,TRBV14,CASSQVSMGGQYF
16,TRBJ1-6,TRBV7-9,CASSSGRRTPNSPLHF
16,TRBJ2-5,TRBV5-1,CASSSGLAGMEETQYF
14,TRBJ1-2,TRBV5-1,CASSPSTGRDGYTF
14,TRBJ2-5,TRBV7-2,CASSLGTGGETQYF
16,TRBJ2-1,TRBV2,CASSEVLAGGNNEQFF
15,TRBJ1-1,TRBV9,CASSERLGRDTEAFF
15,TRBJ2-7,TRBV5-4,CASSPAVTGSYEQYF
17,TRBJ1-4,TRBV28,CASSLFGQGAANEKLFF
15,TRBJ2-7,TRBV28,CASSFRDTGPSGMYF
17,TRBJ1-1,TRBV10-3,CAISESVGTGRNTEAFF
15,TRBJ2-1,TRBV19,CASKQAGVVRNEQFF
19,TRBJ2-2,TRBV6-2/TRBV6-3,CASSYSIEIAGTNTGELFF
14,TRBJ2-2,TRBV10-3,CAISVGRAAGELFF
13,TRBJ1-5,TRBV6-2/TRBV6-3,CASSSTGGQPQHF
14,TRBJ2-5,TRBV28,CASKNRTAQETQYF
14,TRBJ1-2,TRBV28,CASSLSGTMIGYTF
16,TRBJ2-5,TRBV5-1,CASSLPSGQPRETQYF
15,TRBJ2-7,TRBV5-1,CASSFRTGEGYEQYF
13,TRBJ2-3,TRBV5-1,CASSPLGADTQYF
13,TRBJ1-5,TRBV5-6,CASSSQGNQPQHF
12,TRBJ2-5,TRBV28,CASGTAKETQYF
18,TRBJ1-1,TRBV19,CASSRTGTGGRVNTEAFF
16,TRBJ2-1,TRBV2,CASSEEWLATYNEQFF
15,TRBJ2-5,TRBV7-2,CASSLAGGGIETQYF
17,TRBJ2-3,TRBV10-3,CAISESGTGVGTDTQYF
16,TRBJ2-2,TRBV7-9,CASSLRQGVNTGELFF
13,TRBJ2-7,TRBV27,CASSLSGRARKYF
17,TRBJ1-6,TRBV7-9,CASSLKAGGARNSPLHF
15,TRBJ1-5,TRBV30,CAWSVGQGSNQPQHF
14,TRBJ1-2,TRBV5-8,CASDLEGSVYGYTF
14,TRBJ2-7,TRBV5-4,CASSPTGGREEQYF